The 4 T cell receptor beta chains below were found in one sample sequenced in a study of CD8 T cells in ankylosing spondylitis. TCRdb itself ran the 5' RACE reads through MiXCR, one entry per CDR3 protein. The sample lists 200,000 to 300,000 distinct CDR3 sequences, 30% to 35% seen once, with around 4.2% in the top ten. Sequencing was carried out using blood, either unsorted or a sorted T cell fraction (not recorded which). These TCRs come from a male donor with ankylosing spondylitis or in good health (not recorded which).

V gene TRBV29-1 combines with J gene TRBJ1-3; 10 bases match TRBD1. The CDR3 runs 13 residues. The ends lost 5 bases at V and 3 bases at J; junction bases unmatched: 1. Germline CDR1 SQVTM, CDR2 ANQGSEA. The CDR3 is CSVRTGGGNTIYF. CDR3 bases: TGCAGCGTTCGGACAGGGGGTGGAAACACCATATATTTT. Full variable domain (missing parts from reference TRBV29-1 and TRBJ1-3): SAVISQKPSRDICQRGTSLTIQCQVDSQVTMMFWYRQQPGQSLTLIATANQGSEATYESGFVIDKFPISRPNLTFSTLTVSNMSPEDSSIYLCSVRTGGGNTIYFGEGSWLTVV.

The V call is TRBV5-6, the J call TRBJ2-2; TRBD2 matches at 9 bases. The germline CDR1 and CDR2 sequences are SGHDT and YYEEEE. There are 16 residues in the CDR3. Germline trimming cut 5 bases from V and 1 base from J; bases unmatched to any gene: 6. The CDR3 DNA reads TGTGCCAGCAGGACTCTAGCGGGGAGGAACACCGGGGAGCTGTTTTTT. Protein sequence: CASRTLAGRNTGELFF.

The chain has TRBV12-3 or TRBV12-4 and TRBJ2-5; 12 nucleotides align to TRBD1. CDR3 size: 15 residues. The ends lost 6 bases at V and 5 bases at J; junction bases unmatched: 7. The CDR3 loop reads CASSEGTGGWETQYF. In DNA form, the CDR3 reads TGTGCCAGCAGCGAAGGGACAGGGGGCTGGGAGACCCAGTACTTC.

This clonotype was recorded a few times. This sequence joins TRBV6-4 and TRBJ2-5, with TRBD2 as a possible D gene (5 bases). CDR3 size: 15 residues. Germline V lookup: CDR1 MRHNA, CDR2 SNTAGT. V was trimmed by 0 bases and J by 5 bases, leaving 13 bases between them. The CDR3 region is CASSDSSGIWETQYF. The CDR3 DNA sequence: TGTGCCAGCAGTGACTCGAGCGGAATTTGGGAGACCCAGTACTTC.